These T cell receptor beta chains were read from a single sample in a study of blood T cell repertoires in COVID-19. Sequencing was performed with immunoSEQ multiplex PCR; in TCRdb, only in-frame clones are kept and a portion is missing. Of fewer than 60,000 clones detected, roughly 90% appear once; the ten largest clones hold around 18%. Sequencing was carried out using peripheral blood. These receptors all come from a human donor in a cohort sampled during active COVID-19. The CDR3 runs from the conserved cysteine through the conserved F or W. A D gene is named only where the DNA matches it firmly. Where a row states a size, it is once, few, many or the class of an expanded clone; other rows omit it.

clone size,V gene,D gene,J gene,CDR3 DNA,CDR3 protein
NA,TRBV2,TRBD2,TRBJ2-1,TGTGCCAGCAGTCGTAGCGGGGGCCCCTACAATGAGCAGTTCTTC,CASSRSGGPYNEQFF
NA,TRBV7-6,NA,TRBJ2-1,TGTGCCAGCAGCCCCCAGCCGGGAACCTCCTACAATGAGCAGTTCTTC,CASSPQPGTSYNEQFF
NA,TRBV5-8,TRBD1,TRBJ2-5,TGTGCCAGCAGCGTCGGGACAGGGGGCCGACAAGAGACCCAGTACTTC,CASSVGTGGRQETQYF
NA,TRBV7-9,NA,TRBJ2-7,TGTGCCAGCAGCCATCGGATGGGGGGAACGGGCGAGCAGTACTTC,CASSHRMGGTGEQYF
once,TRBV19,NA,TRBJ2-2,TGTGCCAGTAGTTGGGACACCACTCGGATCGGGGAGCTGTTTTTT,CASSWDTTRIGELFF
once,TRBV2,TRBD1,TRBJ2-7,TGTGCCAGCACGTGGGACAGGGGACTCCGCGAGCAGTACTTC,CASTWDRGLREQYF
NA,TRBV5-4,TRBD1,TRBJ2-5,TGTGCCAGCAGCCTGAAACCAGGGGGCTGGGGGGAAGAGACCCAGTACTTC,CASSLKPGGWGEETQYF
NA,TRBV2,TRBD1,TRBJ2-7,TGTGCCAGCAGTGAAGGGGTAACAGGGGGATGGTACGAGCAGTACTTC,CASSEGVTGGWYEQYF
NA,TRBV11-2,NA,TRBJ2-5,TGTGCCAGCAGCTCCATAACTCAATATACAGGGACCGGTGAGACCCAGTACTTC,CASSSITQYTGTGETQYF
once,TRBV5-6,NA,TRBJ2-2,TGTGCCAGCAGCTGGGCCTCAACCGCGAACACCGGGGAGCTGTTTTTT,CASSWASTANTGELFF